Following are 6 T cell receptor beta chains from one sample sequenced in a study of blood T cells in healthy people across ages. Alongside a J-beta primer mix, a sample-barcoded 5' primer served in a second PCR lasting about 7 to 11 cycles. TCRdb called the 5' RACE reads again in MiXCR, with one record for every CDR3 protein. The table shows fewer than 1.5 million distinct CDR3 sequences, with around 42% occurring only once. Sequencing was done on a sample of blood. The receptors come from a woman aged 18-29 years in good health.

CDR3 sequence reads: CASLPDRGTRNEKLFF. CDR3 nucleotide sequence: TGTGCCAGCTTGCCGGACCGGGGGACTCGTAATGAAAAACTGTTTTTT. The genes are TRBV7-9 and TRBJ1-4, with D possibly TRBD1 on 5 matching bases. V was cut by 8 bases and J by 4 bases, with 20 bases left in between. The CDR3 contains 16 residues. Germline-derived CDR1 and CDR2 are SEHNR and FQNEAQ (reference sequence). Supplemented by reference TRBV7-9 and TRBJ1-4, the full variable domain reads DTGVSQNPRHKITKRGQNVTFRCDPISEHNRLYWYRQTLGQGPEFLTYFQNEAQLEKSRLLSDRFSAERPKGSFSTLEIQRTEQGDSAMYLCASLPDRGTRNEKLFFGSGTQLSVL.

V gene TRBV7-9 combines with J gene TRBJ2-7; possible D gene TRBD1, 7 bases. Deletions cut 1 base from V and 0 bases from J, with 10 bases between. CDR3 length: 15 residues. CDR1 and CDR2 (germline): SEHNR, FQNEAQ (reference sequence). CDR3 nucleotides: TGTGCCAGCAGCTTAGAGGAGGGGGCCTCCTACGAGCAGTACTTC. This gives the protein CASSLEEGASYEQYF.

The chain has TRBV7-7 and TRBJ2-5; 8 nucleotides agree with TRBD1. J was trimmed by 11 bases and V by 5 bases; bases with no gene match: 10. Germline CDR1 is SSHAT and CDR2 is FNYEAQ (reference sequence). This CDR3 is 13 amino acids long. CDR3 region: CASSAGGLGEQYF. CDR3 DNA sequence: TGTGCCAGCAGCGCAGGGGGCCTAGGTGAGCAGTACTTC.

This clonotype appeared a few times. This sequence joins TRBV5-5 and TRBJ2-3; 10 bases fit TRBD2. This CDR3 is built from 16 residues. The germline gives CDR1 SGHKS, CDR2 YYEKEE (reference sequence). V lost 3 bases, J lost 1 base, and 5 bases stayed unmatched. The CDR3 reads CASSSGLADGTDTQYF. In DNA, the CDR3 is TGTGCCAGCAGCTCCGGACTAGCGGATGGCACAGATACGCAGTATTTT.

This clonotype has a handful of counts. CDR3 coding DNA: TGTGCCAGCAGGATAGGGACAGCCGCCTCCTACGAGCAGTACTTC. Its translation is CASRIGTAASYEQYF. This rearrangement joins TRBV6-5 to TRBJ2-7; TRBD1 agrees at 7 bases. V dropped 6 bases and J dropped 0; count of bases not matched to a gene: 8. CDR1 is MNHEY, CDR2 SVGAGI, per germline. CDR3 length: 15 amino acids.

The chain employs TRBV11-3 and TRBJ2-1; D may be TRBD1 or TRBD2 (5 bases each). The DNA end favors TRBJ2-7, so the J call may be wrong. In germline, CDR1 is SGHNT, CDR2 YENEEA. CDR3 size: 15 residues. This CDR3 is CASSEGLGSYNEQYF. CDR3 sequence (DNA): TGTGCCAGCAGCGAGGGGCTAGGGTCCTACAATGAGCAGTACTTC.